The sequence of this T cell receptor beta chain was determined in a study of T-cell reconstitution after alpha-beta-depleted transplantation in children. Ten or more counts support this clonotype. Unique molecular identifiers were used to barcode this TCRbeta library. TCRdb re-called the PCR reads through MiXCR, storing one row per CDR3 protein. The repertoire consists of approximately 99,000 distinct CDR3 sequences, with 5% to 7% occurring once and the leading ten covering 20% to 25%. The V gene end was trimmed by 5 bases and the J gene end by 12 bases; junction bases not matched to a gene: 5. Germline V gene lookup returns CDR1 SQVTM and CDR2 ANQGSEA. This CDR3 region has 10 residues.

The chain links TRBV29-1 to TRBJ1-1, with TRBD1 matching over 8 bases. This receptor was obtained from a male patient aged 2 to 9 who had a stem cell transplant for acute lymphoblastic leukemia, so the T cells may come from the graft donor. The specimen comprised PBMCs, mostly from graft donor cells, sampled 360 days after TCRalphabeta/CD19-depleted stem cell transplant. CDR3 sequence: CSVLDRVPFF. The CDR3 nucleotides are TGCAGCGTTCTGGACAGGGTACCTTTCTTT.